The rows below give T cell receptor beta chains drawn from one sample of a study of vaccination and CD4 T cells after COVID-19. No antigen is known for these receptors. TCRdb called the PCR reads again in MiXCR, with one record for every CDR3 protein. The sample records about 10,000 distinct CDR3 sequences, about 33% being singletons. This sample comprised CD4+ T cells from blood, cultured in vitro, obtained after SARS-CoV-2 vaccination. These receptors came from a human donor who had recovered from COVID-19. Each CDR3 is given without its conserved first and last residue.

16,TRBV18,ASSPAPGQNIGEYGYT
11,TRBV7-2,ASSLGGGNEQF
12,TRBV29-1,SVEKLGAWYGYT
12,TRBV2,ASSERRSGETQY
12,TRBV19,ASISGGVKTEAF
12,TRBV28,ASRPTLGSYEQY
14,TRBV6-5,ASSYSASVGSYEQY
11,TRBV6-5,ASSFQGSQPQH
13,TRBV19,ASRPRGGPSYEQY
12,TRBV20-1,SAKGGAIYSPLH
16,TRBV6-5,ASSYLGQGKSGANVLT
11,TRBV28,ASSGAANYGYT
11,TRBV29-1,SVAQGRDTEAF
13,TRBV28,ASSSRGQGGYPQH
12,TRBV20-1,SASRQGSSYEQY
8,TRBV27,ASSPGTQY
12,TRBV6-1,ASSSGISYNEQF
12,TRBV11-2,ASSRTVPNYGYT
13,TRBV27,ASSLRRQGSYEQY
14,TRBV5-6,ASSQGLAGVSNEQF
12,TRBV5-4,ASSLVQGDTEAF
14,TRBV24-1,ATSAPAGPNTGELF
18,TRBV6-2/TRBV6-3,ASSYTALGQGTSGANVLT
15,TRBV5-8,ASSLAGRNSGANVLT
14,TRBV27,ASSSDGTVNNSPLH
15,TRBV6-1,ASSAQGFHSTATEAF
10,TRBV6-1,ASRNSNQPQH
13,TRBV27,ASTTQQGARTEAF
10,TRBV6-1,ASSIETGELF
12,TRBV28,ASSLAVPGEKLF
10,TRBV20-1,SATQTGVRAF
17,TRBV19,ASSTIAVPLRGGADTQY
15,TRBV9,ASSPGGTASSGNTIY
11,TRBV29-1,SVGGATNEKLF
13,TRBV6-1,ASSESPGGHTEAF
11,TRBV28,ASSLARGYEQY
11,TRBV11-3,ASSLEQGETQY
12,TRBV6-4,ASSGGASLGGYT
17,TRBV12-3/TRBV12-4,ASSYKARLAGGPGYEQY
11,TRBV11-3,ASRRSGGETQY
14,TRBV28,ASSLRLTGRNTEAF
11,TRBV7-3,ASSLMASYEQY
12,TRBV3-1,ASSRPSGSGEQF
10,TRBV7-2,ASSFMNTEAF
14,TRBV9,ASSVGREVAGTEAF
13,TRBV2,ASSDPLAVTDTQY
14,TRBV24-1,ATSDPGTGMDYGYT